The rows below give T cell receptor beta chains drawn from one sample of a study of T cell responses to AZD1222 COVID-19 vaccine. Sequencing was performed with immunoSEQ multiplex PCR; in TCRdb, only in-frame clones are kept and a portion is missing. The sample comprises roughly 120,000 clones, about 87% of which are singletons, and about 6.5% rests with the top ten. Sample: peripheral blood, taken 28 days after the second AZD1222 dose. These receptors all come from an adult who received the AZD1222 COVID-19 vaccine. CDR3s leave out the opening cysteine and the closing phenylalanine or tryptophan. Fields, in order: V gene, J gene, CDR3 protein.

TRBV6-5	TRBJ2-7	ASTLTPVQY
TRBV9	TRBJ1-3	ASSVIDGSSGNTIY
TRBV7-2	TRBJ2-7	ASSSNRDRVNEQY
TRBV7-3	TRBJ1-1	ASSPAGNTEAF
TRBV28	TRBJ2-3	ASRGRRAFGTDTQY
TRBV5-6	TRBJ1-2	ASSLDRALYGYT
TRBV2	TRBJ1-5	ASSGLGAQPQH
TRBV5-6	TRBJ2-2	ASSPTQGYTGELF
TRBV19	TRBJ1-1	ASSRARSTEAF
TRBV29-1	TRBJ2-3	SVEKGDTQY
TRBV19	TRBJ2-7	ATSPGGEQY
TRBV19	TRBJ1-2	ASSIRVMISGTAPGYGYT
TRBV2	TRBJ2-4	ASRLSMGLAGGSKNIQY
TRBV29-1	TRBJ2-3	SVGLVGDTQY
TRBV5-1	TRBJ2-1	ASSNPGTGGNEQF
TRBV6-5	TRBJ1-1	ASSPDMNTEAF
TRBV6-1	TRBJ2-2	ASSVSWAGNTGELF
TRBV19	TRBJ1-2	ASTHPGLAYGYT
TRBV6-5	TRBJ1-4	ASGTGGALGEKLF
TRBV7-9	TRBJ2-7	ASSLEGGDYEQY
TRBV5-1	TRBJ2-7	ASSLDPGANEQY
TRBV3-1/TRBV3-2	TRBJ2-7	ASSRDTYEQY
TRBV28	TRBJ2-2	ATPGRPNTGELF
TRBV6-1	TRBJ2-7	ASSESGGGYEQY
TRBV7-9	TRBJ1-4	ASSLAGDGRNEKLF
TRBV6-5	TRBJ1-1	ASSYPGVGEAF
TRBV7-2	TRBJ2-1	ASSSPGQSYNEQF
TRBV27	TRBJ1-1	ASSFGTEAF
TRBV28	TRBJ1-6	ASTLGTLHSSPLH